These 3 T cell receptor beta chains originate from one sample sequenced in a study of Graves' ophthalmopathy and Graves' hyperthyroidism. The study amplified TCR beta CDR3 regions using RNA transcripts. HTBI primers primed a first-round RT-PCR, and a second-round multiplex PCR followed. MiXCR, applied by TCRdb to the multiplex PCR reads, yields one record per CDR3 protein. The sample lists approximately 700,000 distinct CDR3 sequences, approximately 40% occurring once. Sequenced: peripheral blood. These TCRs come from an adult man with Graves' ophthalmopathy.

This chain uses TRBV20-1 with TRBJ1-1; a possible D gene is TRBD1 (6 bases). There are 14 residues in the CDR3. The ends were cut back, 3 bases at V and 5 bases at J, with 16 bases in the middle. CDR1 and CDR2 from the germline V gene are DFQATT and SNEGSKA (reference sequence). Here the CDR3 DNA reads TGCAGTGCTAGGACCCCGGACAGACCGACTGAAGCTTTCTTT. Its protein is CSARTPDRPTEAFF.

The chain has TRBV6-1 and TRBJ2-7; 7 bases map to TRBD1. Germline CDR1 and CDR2: MNHNS and SASEGT. Losses at the gene ends were 6 bases for V and 3 bases for J; bases not matched to a gene: 5. The CDR3 totals 13 residues. CDR3 coding DNA: TGTGCCAGCAGGACCGCAGGGGGCTACGAGCAGTACTTC. It yields the protein CASRTAGGYEQYF.

This clonotype was seen many times. The chain couples TRBV7-9 to TRBJ1-1, with no clear D. This CDR3 comprises 15 residues. Deletions cut 5 bases from V and 1 base from J, with 14 bases between. The V gene's germline CDR1 is SEHNR and CDR2 FQNEAQ (reference sequence). In nucleotides, the CDR3 is TGTGCCAGCAGCCCGCCGGGCAGACCGAACACTGAAGCTTTCTTT. It specifies CASSPPGRPNTEAFF.